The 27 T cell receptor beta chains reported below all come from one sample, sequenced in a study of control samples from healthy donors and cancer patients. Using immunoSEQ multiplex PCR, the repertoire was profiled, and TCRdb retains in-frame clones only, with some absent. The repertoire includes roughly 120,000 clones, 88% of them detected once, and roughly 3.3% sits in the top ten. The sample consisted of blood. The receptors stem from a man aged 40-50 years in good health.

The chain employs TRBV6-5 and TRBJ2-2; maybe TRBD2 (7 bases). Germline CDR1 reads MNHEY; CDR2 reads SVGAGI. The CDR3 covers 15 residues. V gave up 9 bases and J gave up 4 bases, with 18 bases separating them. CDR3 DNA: TGTGCCAGTACTAGCGAGGGGGGTCGCACCGGGGAGCTGTTTTTT. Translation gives CASTSEGGRTGELFF.

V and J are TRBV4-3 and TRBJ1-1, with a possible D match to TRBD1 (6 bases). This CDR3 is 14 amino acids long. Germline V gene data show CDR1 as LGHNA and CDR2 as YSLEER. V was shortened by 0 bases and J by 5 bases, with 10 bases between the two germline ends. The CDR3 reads CASSQETGRTEAFF. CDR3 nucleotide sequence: TGCGCCAGCAGCCAAGAAACAGGGCGGACTGAAGCTTTCTTT.

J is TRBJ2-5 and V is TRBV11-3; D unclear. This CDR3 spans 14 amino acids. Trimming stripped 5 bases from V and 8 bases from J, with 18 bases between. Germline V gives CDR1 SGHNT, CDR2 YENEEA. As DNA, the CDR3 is TGTGCCAGCAGCGTAACCGGGCCTCAGACCACCCAGTACTTC. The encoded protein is CASSVTGPQTTQYF. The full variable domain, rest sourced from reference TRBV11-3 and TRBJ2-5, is EAGVVQSPRYKIIEKKQPVAFWCNPISGHNTLYWYLQNLGQGPELLIRYENEEAVDDSQLPKDRFSAERLKGVDSTLKIQPAELGDSAVYLCASSVTGPQTTQYFGPGTRLLVL.

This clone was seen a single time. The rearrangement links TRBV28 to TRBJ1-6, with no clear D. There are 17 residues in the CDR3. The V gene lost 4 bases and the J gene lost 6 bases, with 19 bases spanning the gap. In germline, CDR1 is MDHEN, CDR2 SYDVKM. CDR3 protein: CASSSPGLADRNSPLHF. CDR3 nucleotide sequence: TGTGCCAGCAGTTCCCCCGGTTTGGCGGACCGTAATTCACCCCTCCACTTT.

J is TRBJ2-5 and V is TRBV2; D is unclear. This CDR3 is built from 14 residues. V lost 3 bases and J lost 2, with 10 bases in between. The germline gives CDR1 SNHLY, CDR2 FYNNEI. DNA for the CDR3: TGTGCCAGCAGTGAGAGGTCAGTTCAAGAGACCCAGTACTTC. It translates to CASSERSVQETQYF.

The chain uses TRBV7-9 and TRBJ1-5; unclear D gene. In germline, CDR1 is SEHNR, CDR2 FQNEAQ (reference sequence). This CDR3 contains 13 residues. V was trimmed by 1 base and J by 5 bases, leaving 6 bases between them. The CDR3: CASSLGEYQPQHF. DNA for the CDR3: TGTGCCAGCAGCTTAGGAGAATATCAGCCCCAGCATTTT.

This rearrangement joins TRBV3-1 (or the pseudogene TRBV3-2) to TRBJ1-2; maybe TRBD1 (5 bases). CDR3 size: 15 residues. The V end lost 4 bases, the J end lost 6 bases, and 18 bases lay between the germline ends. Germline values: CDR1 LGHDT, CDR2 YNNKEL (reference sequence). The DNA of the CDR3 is TGTGCCAGCAGCCCAGGGTCCAGGGCAAGTCATGGCTACACCTTC. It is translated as CASSPGSRASHGYTF.

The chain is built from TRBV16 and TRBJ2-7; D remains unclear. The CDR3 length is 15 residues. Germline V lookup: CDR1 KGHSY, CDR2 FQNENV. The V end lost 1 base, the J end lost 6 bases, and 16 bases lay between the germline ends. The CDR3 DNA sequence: TGTGCCAGCAGCCAATACCGGTCCGATGTCGGCGAGCAGTACTTC. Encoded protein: CASSQYRSDVGEQYF.

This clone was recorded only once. CDR3 sequence reads: CASSIRLDGYTF. DNA of the CDR3: TGTGCCAGCAGTATAAGGCTTGACGGCTACACCTTC. V gene TRBV2 combines with J gene TRBJ1-2; D call uncertain. The CDR3 has 12 residues. Germline V gene lookup returns CDR1 SNHLY and CDR2 FYNNEI. Trimming removed 5 bases at V and 8 bases at J, with 12 bases between.

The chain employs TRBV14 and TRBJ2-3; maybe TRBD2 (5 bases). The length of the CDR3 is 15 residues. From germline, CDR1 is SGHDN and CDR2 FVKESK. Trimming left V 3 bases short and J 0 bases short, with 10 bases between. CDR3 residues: CASSHGGSSTDTQYF. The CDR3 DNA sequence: TGTGCCAGCAGCCATGGAGGATCTAGCACAGATACGCAGTATTTT.

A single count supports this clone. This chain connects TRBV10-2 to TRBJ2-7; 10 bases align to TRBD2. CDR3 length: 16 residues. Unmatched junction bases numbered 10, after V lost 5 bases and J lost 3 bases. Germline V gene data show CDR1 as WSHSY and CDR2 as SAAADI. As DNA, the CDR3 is TGCGCCAGCAGTTTAGTCCCACTAGCGGGGAACTACGAGCAGTACTTC. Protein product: CASSLVPLAGNYEQYF.

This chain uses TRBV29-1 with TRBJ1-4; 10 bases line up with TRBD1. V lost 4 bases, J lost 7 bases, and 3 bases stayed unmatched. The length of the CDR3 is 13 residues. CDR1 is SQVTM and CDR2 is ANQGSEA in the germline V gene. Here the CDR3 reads CSVGTGGTEKLFF. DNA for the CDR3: TGCAGCGTTGGGACAGGGGGAACTGAAAAACTGTTTTTT.

CDR3 loop: CASSASGNTIYF. CDR3 sequence (DNA): TGTGCCAGCAGCGCTTCCGGAAACACCATATATTTT. The genes are TRBV9 and TRBJ1-3; D ambiguous. CDR3 length: 12 residues. Deletions cut 3 bases from V and 4 bases from J, with 5 bases between. Looked up from germline, CDR1 is SGDLS and CDR2 is YYNGEE.

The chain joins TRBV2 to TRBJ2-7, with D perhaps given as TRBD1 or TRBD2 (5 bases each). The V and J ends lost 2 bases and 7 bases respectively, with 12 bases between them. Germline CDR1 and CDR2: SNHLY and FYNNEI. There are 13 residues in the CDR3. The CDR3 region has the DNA TGTGCCAGCAGTGAAATGGGGGTGGGTGAGCAGTACTTC. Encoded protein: CASSEMGVGEQYF.

The CDR3 DNA sequence: TGTGCCAGCAGCACAACAGGGGAGAGTTCACCCCTCCACTTT. Residues: CASSTTGESSPLHF. The chain combines TRBV6-6 with TRBJ1-6; 7 bases agree with TRBD1. V lost 6 bases and J lost 9; bases outside the gene matches: 8. There are 14 residues in the CDR3. Germline V gene lookup returns CDR1 MNHNY and CDR2 SVGAGI (reference sequence).

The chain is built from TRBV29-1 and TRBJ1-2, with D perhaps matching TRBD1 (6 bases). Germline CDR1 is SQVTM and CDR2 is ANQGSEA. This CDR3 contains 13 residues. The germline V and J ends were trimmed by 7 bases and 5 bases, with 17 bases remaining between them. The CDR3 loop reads CSAPGALGYGYTF. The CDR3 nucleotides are TGCAGCGCCCCAGGGGCCCTTGGTTATGGCTACACCTTC.

Written as DNA, the CDR3 is TGTGCCAGTAGTATAGAAACGGGGGCGAGGAATCAGCCCCAGCATTTT. Residues: CASSIETGARNQPQHF. This rearrangement joins TRBV19 to TRBJ1-5; a weak D match, TRBD1 (6 bases). V was trimmed by 0 bases and J by 4 bases, leaving 13 bases between them. This CDR3 comprises 16 residues. Germline assignment: CDR1 LNHDA and CDR2 SQIVND (reference sequence).

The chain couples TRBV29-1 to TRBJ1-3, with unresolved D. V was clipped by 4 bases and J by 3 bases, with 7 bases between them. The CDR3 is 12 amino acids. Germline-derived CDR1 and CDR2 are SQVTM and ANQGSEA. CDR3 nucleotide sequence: TGCAGCGTTGGTAGGGATGGAAACACCATATATTTT. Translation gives CSVGRDGNTIYF.

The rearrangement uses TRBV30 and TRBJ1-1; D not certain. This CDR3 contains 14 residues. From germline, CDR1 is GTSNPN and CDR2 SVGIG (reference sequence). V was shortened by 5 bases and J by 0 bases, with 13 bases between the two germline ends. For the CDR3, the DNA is TGTGCCTGGTCTGCCGGAGCGATGAACACTGAAGCTTTCTTT. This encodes CAWSAGAMNTEAFF. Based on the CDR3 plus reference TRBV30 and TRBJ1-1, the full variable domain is SQTIHQWPATLVQPVGSPLSLECTVEGTSNPNLYWYRQAAGRGLQLLFYSVGIGQISSEVPQNLSASRPQDRQFILSSKKLLLSDSGFYLCAWSAGAMNTEAFFGQGTRLTVV.

As DNA, the CDR3 is TGTGCCAGTAAGGGACAGGGAGGTTTCGAGCAGTACTTC. Amino acids: CASKGQGGFEQYF. The gene calls are TRBV2 and TRBJ2-7, with TRBD1 matching over 9 bases. V was clipped by 9 bases and J by 6 bases; unmatched bases: 9. CDR1 and CDR2 from the germline V gene are SNHLY and FYNNEI. The CDR3 extends over 13 amino acids. Supplemented by reference TRBV2 and TRBJ2-7, the full variable domain reads EPEVTQTPSHQVTQMGQEVILRCVPISNHLYFYWYRQILGQKVEFLVSFYNNEISEKSEIFDDQFSVERPDGSNFTLKIRSTKLEDSAMYFCASKGQGGFEQYFGPGTRLTVT.

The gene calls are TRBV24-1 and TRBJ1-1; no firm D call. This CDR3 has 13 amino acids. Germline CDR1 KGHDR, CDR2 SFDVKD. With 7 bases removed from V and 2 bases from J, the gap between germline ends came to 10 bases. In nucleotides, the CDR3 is TGTGCCACCAGATACACAGCAAACACTGAAGCTTTCTTT. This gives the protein CATRYTANTEAFF.

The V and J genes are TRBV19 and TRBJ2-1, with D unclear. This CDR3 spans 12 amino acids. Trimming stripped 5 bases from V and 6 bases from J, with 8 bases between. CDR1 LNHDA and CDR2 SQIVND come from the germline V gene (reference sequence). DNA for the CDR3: TGTGCCAGTAGTTTAAGACCCAATGAGCAGTTCTTC. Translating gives CASSLRPNEQFF.

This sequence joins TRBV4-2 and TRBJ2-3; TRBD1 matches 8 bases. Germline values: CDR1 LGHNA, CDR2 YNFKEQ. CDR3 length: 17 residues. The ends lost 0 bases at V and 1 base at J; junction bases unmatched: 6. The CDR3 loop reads CASSQDGQGAGTDTQYF. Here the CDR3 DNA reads TGTGCCAGCAGCCAAGACGGGCAGGGGGCCGGCACAGATACGCAGTATTTT.

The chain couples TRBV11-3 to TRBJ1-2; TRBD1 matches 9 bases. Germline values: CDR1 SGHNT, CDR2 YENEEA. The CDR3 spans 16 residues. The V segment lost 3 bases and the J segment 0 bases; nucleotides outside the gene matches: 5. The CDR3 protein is CASSFGQGQANYGYTF. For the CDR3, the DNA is TGTGCCAGCAGCTTCGGACAGGGGCAGGCTAACTATGGCTACACCTTC. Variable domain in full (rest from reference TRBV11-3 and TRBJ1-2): EAGVVQSPRYKIIEKKQPVAFWCNPISGHNTLYWYLQNLGQGPELLIRYENEEAVDDSQLPKDRFSAERLKGVDSTLKIQPAELGDSAVYLCASSFGQGQANYGYTFGSGTRLTVV.

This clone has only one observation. Written as DNA, the CDR3 is TGTGCCAGCAGCGTAACCGGGACAGGGCATCAGACCCAGTACTTC. This gives the protein CASSVTGTGHQTQYF. This sequence joins TRBV9 and TRBJ2-5, with 9 bases that match TRBD1. CDR1 and CDR2 from the germline V gene are SGDLS and YYNGEE. The CDR3 totals 15 residues. V was clipped by 1 base and J by 6 bases; unmatched bases: 7.

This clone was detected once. CDR3 in amino acids: CASSPTWGTVNTDTQYF. CDR3 bases: TGTGCCAGCAGCCCGACTTGGGGGACAGTCAACACAGATACGCAGTATTTT. The rearrangement uses TRBV7-3 and TRBJ2-3; 7 positions agree with TRBD1. Germline trimming cut 5 bases from V and 2 bases from J; bases unmatched to any gene: 13. The CDR3 has 17 residues. Germline-derived CDR1 and CDR2 are SGHTA and FQGTGA.

CDR3 sequence (DNA): TGCGCCAGCAGTCAATCGGCAGGGCAGCGAATGTTCATCAATTCCGCCTACGAGCAGTACTTC. Translation gives CASSQSAGQRMFINSAYEQYF. The gene calls are TRBV23-1 and TRBJ2-7, with D perhaps matching TRBD1 (5 bases). TRBV23-1 is marked as an open reading frame, function uncertain. This CDR3 is 21 amino acids long. V was trimmed by 0 bases and J by 2 bases, leaving 29 bases between them.